The text below deals with one TCR beta chain. Its antigen is not known. The sample is drawn from a study of T cell responses to AZD1222 COVID-19 vaccine. Generated by immunoSEQ multiplex PCR, the TCRdb table keeps only in-frame clones and is missing some. The sample records under 200,000 clones, 75% to 95% being singletons. Study-level findings and limits: Among the donors, most were white British and more were female, and clonal diversity was possibly underestimated. Baseline serology detected seropositivity in only a handful of AZD1222 recipients. Close to half of spike-specific TCRs reportedly recognize unmutated variant regions. Spike was spanned by vaccine-associated CD4 TCRs, with dominance at 160-218 and 743-854.

Trimming took 2 bases from V and 2 from J; bases not matched to a gene: 3. Germline V CDR1 and CDR2: SGHRS, YFSETQ. This CDR3 region has 14 residues. This sequence originates from an adult in good health. The chain has TRBV5-1 and TRBJ2-7; the match to TRBD1 covers 8 bases. The specimen was peripheral blood, collected on day 0 of AZD1222 vaccination. CDR3 DNA: TGCGCCAGCAGCTTCGGGACAGGCCCCTACGAGCAGTACTTC. Its protein is CASSFGTGPYEQYF.